A selection of T cell receptor gamma chains follows, all from one sample in a study of intestinal T cells in coeliac disease. TCRdb made new clone calls on the multiplex PCR reads using CATT. The profile covers about 950 gamma-chain clones, with roughly 56% appearing a single time and approximately 11% taken by the ten largest. The sequenced sample consisted of a duodenal biopsy. The source is a human donor with celiac disease. Each CDR3 is given with its conserved first and last residue. Not every row has a clone size; where given, it reads once, few, many or a size class.

DNA	CDR3	V	size	J	length
TGTGCTGCGTGGGGGCAGGATTATCATAAGAAACTCTTT	CAAWGQDYHKKLF	TRGV10	.	TRGJ1/TRGJ2	13
TGTGCCACCTGGGACAGTAATTATAAGAAACTCTTT	CATWDSNYKKLF	TRGV3	large	TRGJ1/TRGJ2	12
TGTGCCTTGTGGGAGGTCAGAGAGGAGAAACTCTTT	CALWEVREEKLF	TRGV9	large	TRGJ1/TRGJ2	12
TGTGCTCCGCGGGGGACTGCGTGGGAAGAGGGGGTAGTGTATTGGATCAAGACGTTT	CAPRGTAWEEGVVYWIKTF	TRGV10	.	TRGJP2	19
TGTGCTGCTCGAATTGATTATAAGAAACTCTTT	CAARIDYKKLF	TRGV10	.	TRGJ1/TRGJ2	11
TGTGCCACCTGGGATGGGCTGATGAATTATTATAAGAAACTCTTT	CATWDGLMNYYKKLF	TRGV4	large	TRGJ1/TRGJ2	15
TGTGCTGCGTGGGATCTATACTGCCCTTGGTTCAAGCTATTT	CAAWDLYCPWFKLF	TRGV10	.	TRGJP1	14
TGTGCCACCTGGGACGGGTTGTTTACTGGATCAAAGACGTTT	CATWDGLFTGSKTF	TRGV2	once	TRGJP2	14
TGTGCCACCTGGGATGTTGAACTAAAGAAACTCTTT	CATWDVELKKLF	TRGV4	.	TRGJ1/TRGJ2	12
TGTGCCACCTGGGACAGGCGGGGAGATTATTATAAGAAACTCTTT	CATWDRRGDYYKKLF	TRGV3	few	TRGJ1/TRGJ2	15
TGTGCCACCTGGGACAGGCGACATTATTATAAGAAACTCTTT	CATWDRRHYYKKLF	TRGV3	large	TRGJ1/TRGJ2	14
TGTGCCTTGCGGGAGGTTGCAAGATGCTATAAGAAACTCTTT	CALREVARCYKKLF	TRGV9	.	TRGJ1/TRGJ2	14
TGTGCCACCTGGGACGGGCCTGGTAGTGATTGGATCAAGACGTTT	CATWDGPGSDWIKTF	TRGV2	large	TRGJP2	15
TGTGCCACCTGGGACAGGCAGCGGTCTTATTATAAGAAACTCTTT	CATWDRQRSYYKKLF	TRGV3	.	TRGJ1/TRGJ2	15
TGTGCCACCTGGGACGGGTTTGTTTACTGGATCAAGACGTTT	CATWDGFVYWIKTF	TRGV2	once	TRGJP2	14
TGTGCCACCTTGGGACGGGCCGTAGTCTGGATCAAGACGTTT	CATLGRAVVWIKTF	TRGV2	.	TRGJP2	14
TGTGCCTGCTGGATTAGGCACGTATCATCGTTTAATTATAAGAAACTCTTT	CACWIRHVSSFNYKKLF	TRGV11	.	TRGJ1/TRGJ2	17
TGTGCCTTGGGGGGTATGGGGAAACTCTTT	CALGGMGKLF	TRGV9	.	TRGJ1/TRGJ2	10
TGTGCCACCTGGGAGGAGTTATGTAGTGATTGGATCAAGACGTTT	CATWEELCSDWIKTF	TRGV8	.	TRGJP2	15
TGTGCCACCTGGGACATGGCCTTTTTGTCTGGTTATAAGAAACTCTTT	CATWDMAFLSGYKKLF	TRGV5	.	TRGJ1/TRGJ2	16
TGTGCTGCGTGGGATTATGGTTTGGGGTGGTTCAAGATATTT	CAAWDYGLGWFKIF	TRGV10	.	TRGJP1	14
TGTGCCTACTTAAGCAGTGATTGGATCAAGACGTTT	CAYLSSDWIKTF	TRGV2	.	TRGJP2	12
TGTGCTGCGTGGGATTGGGCCACTGGTTGGTTCAAGATATTT	CAAWDWATGWFKIF	TRGV10	large	TRGJP1	14
TGTGCTGCGTGGCCGAATTATTATAAGAAACTCTTT	CAAWPNYYKKLF	TRGV10	large	TRGJ1/TRGJ2	12
TGTGCTGCGTGGGATTATACGGGCGATACACCTGGTTGGTTCAAGATATTT	CAAWDYTGDTPGWFKIF	TRGV10	.	TRGJP1	17
TGTGCTGCAATACCACTTGGTTGGTTCAAGATATTT	CAAIPLGWFKIF	TRGV10	.	TRGJP1	12
TGTGCCTTGTGGGGGATCTATTATTATAAGAAACTCTTT	CALWGIYYYKKLF	TRGV9	.	TRGJ1/TRGJ2	13
TGTGCCACCTTGGGATACGCACGGCAGAAACTCTTT	CATLGYARQKLF	TRGV8	.	TRGJ1/TRGJ2	12
TGTGCCTTGTGGGAGGTGCAGGGGAATTATTATAAGAAACTCTTT	CALWEVQGNYYKKLF	TRGV9	.	TRGJ1/TRGJ2	15
TGTGCCAACCTGGGAAAAGAGAATTATTATAAGAAACTCTTT	CANLGKENYYKKLF	TRGV4	.	TRGJ1/TRGJ2	14
TGTGCCACCTGGGATGGGCCAGGTAGTGATTGGATCAAGACGTTT	CATWDGPGSDWIKTF	TRGV4	large	TRGJP2	15
TGTGCCACCTGGGATGGGATAGATTATTATAAAAAACTCTTT	CATWDGIDYYKKLF	TRGV4	.	TRGJ1/TRGJ2	14
TGTGCCACCTGGGATAATTACCAGAAACTCTTT	CATWDNYQKLF	TRGV8	large	TRGJ1/TRGJ2	11
TGTGCCACCTGGGACGGGCGGCGAAAACTCTTT	CATWDGRRKLF	TRGV2	.	TRGJ1/TRGJ2	11
TGTGCCACCTGGGACGGCGTCACTGGTTGGTTCAAGATATTT	CATWDGVTGWFKIF	TRGV2	few	TRGJP1	14
TGTGCCACTGGGACGGAGAATTATTATAAGAAACTCTTT	CATGTENYYKKLF	TRGV2	.	TRGJ1/TRGJ2	13
TGTGCCACCTGGGACAGGCCCGACATTTATACCGCTGGTTGGTCCAAGATATTT	CATWDRPDIYTAGWSKIF	TRGV3	.	TRGJP1	18
TGTGCCACCTGGGGCCCGGGGGCGGACTATAAGAAACTCTTT	CATWGPGADYKKLF	TRGV8	few	TRGJ1/TRGJ2	14
TGTGCTGCGTGGGATATTAGATATAAGAAACTCTTT	CAAWDIRYKKLF	TRGV10	.	TRGJ1/TRGJ2	12
TGTGCCTTGTGGGAAGGTTATTATAAGAAACTCTTT	CALWEGYYKKLF	TRGV9	large	TRGJ1/TRGJ2	12
TGTGCACTGGAGGCGGGTTATAAGAAACTCTTT	CALEAGYKKLF	TRGV2	.	TRGJ1/TRGJ2	11
TGTGCCACCTGGGATGGCGCGCCCTCCAATTATTATAAGAAACTCTTT	CATWDGAPSNYYKKLF	TRGV4	.	TRGJ1/TRGJ2	16
TGTGCTGCGTGGGATTACTTTTATAAGAAACTCTTT	CAAWDYFYKKLF	TRGV10	.	TRGJ1/TRGJ2	12
TGTGCCACCTGGGAGGTATCCGGTAGTGATTGGATCAAGACGTTT	CATWEVSGSDWIKTF	TRGV3	.	TRGJP2	15
TGTGCACCTGGGATGATTACCCCCGTTAGAGGTTATAAGAAACTCTTT	CAPGMITPVRGYKKLF	TRGV8	.	TRGJ1/TRGJ2	16